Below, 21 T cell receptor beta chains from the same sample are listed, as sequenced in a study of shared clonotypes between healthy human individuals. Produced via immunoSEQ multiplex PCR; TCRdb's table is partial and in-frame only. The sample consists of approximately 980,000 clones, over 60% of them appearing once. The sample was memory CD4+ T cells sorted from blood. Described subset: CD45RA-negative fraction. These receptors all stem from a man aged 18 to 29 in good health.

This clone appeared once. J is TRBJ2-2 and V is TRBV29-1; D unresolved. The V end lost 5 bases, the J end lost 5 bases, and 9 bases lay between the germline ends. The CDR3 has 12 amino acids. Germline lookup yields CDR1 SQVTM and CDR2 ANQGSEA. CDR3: CSVPHDTGELFF. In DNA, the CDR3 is TGCAGCGTTCCTCATGATACCGGGGAGCTGTTTTTT.

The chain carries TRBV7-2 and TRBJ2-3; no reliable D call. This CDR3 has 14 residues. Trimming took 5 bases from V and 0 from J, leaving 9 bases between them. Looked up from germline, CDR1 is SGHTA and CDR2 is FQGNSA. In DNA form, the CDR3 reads TGTGCCAGCAGCCTCAGCTCTAGCACAGATACGCAGTATTTT. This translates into CASSLSSSTDTQYF. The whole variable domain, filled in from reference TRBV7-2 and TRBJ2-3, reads GAGVSQSPSNKVTEKGKDVELRCDPISGHTALYWYRQSLGQGLEFLIYFQGNSAPDKSGLPSDRFSAERTGGSVSTLTIQRTQQEDSAVYLCASSLSSSTDTQYFGPGTRLTVL.

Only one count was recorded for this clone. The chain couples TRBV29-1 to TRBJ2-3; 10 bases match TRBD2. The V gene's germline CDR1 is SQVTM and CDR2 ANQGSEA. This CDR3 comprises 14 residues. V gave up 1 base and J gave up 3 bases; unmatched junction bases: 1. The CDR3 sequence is CSVEASGRTDTQYF. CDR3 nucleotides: TGCAGCGTTGAAGCTAGCGGGAGAACAGATACGCAGTATTTT.

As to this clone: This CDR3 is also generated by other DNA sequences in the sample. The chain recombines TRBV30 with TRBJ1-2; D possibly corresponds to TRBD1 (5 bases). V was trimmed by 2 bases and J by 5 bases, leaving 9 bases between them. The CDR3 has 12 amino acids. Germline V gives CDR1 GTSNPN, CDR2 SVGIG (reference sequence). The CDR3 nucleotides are TGTGCCTGGAGTCCCAGGGATTATGGCTACACCTTC. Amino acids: CAWSPRDYGYTF.

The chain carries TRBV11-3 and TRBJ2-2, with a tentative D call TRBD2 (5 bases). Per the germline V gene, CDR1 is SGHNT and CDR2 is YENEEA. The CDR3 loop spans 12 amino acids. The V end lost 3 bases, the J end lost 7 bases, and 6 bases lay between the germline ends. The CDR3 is CASSFRGGELFF. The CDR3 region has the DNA TGTGCCAGCAGCTTCCGGGGCGGGGAGCTGTTTTTT.

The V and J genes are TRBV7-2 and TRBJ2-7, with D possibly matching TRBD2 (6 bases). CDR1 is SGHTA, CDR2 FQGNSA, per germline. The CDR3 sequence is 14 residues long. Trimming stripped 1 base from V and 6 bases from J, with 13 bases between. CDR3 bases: TGTGCCAGCAGCTTAGATCGGGCGGGACGCGAGCAGTACTTC. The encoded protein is CASSLDRAGREQYF.

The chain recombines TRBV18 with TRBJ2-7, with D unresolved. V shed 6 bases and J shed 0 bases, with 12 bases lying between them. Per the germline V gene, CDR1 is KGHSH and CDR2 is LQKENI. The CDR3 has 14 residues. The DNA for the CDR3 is TGTGCCAGCTCCCCTGGGCGCCGCTCCTACGAGCAGTACTTC. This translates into CASSPGRRSYEQYF.

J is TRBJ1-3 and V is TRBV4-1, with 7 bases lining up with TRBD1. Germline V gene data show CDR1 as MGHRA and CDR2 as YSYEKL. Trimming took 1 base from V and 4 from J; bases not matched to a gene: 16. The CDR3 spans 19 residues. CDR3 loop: CASSQGRADRLNSGNTIYF. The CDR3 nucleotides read TGCGCCAGCAGCCAAGGGCGAGCGGACAGGTTGAACTCCGGAAACACCATATATTTT.

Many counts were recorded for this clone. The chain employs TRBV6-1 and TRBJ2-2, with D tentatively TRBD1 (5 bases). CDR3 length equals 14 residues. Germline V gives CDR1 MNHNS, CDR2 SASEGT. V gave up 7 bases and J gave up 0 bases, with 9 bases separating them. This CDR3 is CASIQGTNTGELFF. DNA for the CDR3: TGTGCCAGCATTCAGGGCACGAACACCGGGGAGCTGTTTTTT.

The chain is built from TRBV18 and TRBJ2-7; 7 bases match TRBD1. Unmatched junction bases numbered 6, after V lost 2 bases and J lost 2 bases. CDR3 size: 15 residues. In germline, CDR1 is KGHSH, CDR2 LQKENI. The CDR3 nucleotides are TGTGCCAGCTCACCAGGCAGGGGGTCACCCTACGAGCAGTACTTC. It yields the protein CASSPGRGSPYEQYF.

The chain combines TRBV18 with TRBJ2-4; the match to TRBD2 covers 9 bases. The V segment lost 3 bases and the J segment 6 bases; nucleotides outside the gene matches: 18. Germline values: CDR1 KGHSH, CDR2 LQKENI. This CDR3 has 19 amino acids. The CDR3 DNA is TGTGCCAGCTCACCCCCTTTCGCTGCGGGGGGGCAGTCTAGAAACATTCAGTACTTC. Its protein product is CASSPPFAAGGQSRNIQYF.

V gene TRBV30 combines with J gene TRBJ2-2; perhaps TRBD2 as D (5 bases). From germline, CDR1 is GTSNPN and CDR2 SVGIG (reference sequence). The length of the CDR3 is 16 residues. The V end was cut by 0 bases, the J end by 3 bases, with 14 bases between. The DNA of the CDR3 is TGTGCCTGGAGTGTACGTCGGGGATCGGACACCGGGGAGCTGTTTTTT. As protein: CAWSVRRGSDTGELFF. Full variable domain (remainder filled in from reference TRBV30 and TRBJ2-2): SQTIHQWPATLVQPVGSPLSLECTVEGTSNPNLYWYRQAAGRGLQLLFYSVGIGQISSEVPQNLSASRPQDRQFILSSKKLLLSDSGFYLCAWSVRRGSDTGELFFGEGSRLTVL.

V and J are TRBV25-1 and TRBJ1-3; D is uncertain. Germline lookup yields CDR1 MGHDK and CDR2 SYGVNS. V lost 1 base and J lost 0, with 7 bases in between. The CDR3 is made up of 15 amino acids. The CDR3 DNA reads TGTGCCAGCAGTGAATGGCGGGGCTCTGGAAACACCATATATTTT. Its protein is CASSEWRGSGNTIYF.

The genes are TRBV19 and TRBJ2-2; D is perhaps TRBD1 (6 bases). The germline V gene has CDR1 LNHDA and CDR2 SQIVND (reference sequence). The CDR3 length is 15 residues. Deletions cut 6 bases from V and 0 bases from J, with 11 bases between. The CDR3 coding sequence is TGTGCCAGTAGCCCCGGGACATCGAACACCGGGGAGCTGTTTTTT. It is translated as CASSPGTSNTGELFF. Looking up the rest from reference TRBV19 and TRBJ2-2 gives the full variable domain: DGGITQSPKYLFRKEGQNVTLSCEQNLNHDAMYWYRQDPGQGLRLIYYSQIVNDFQKGDIAEGYSVSREKKESFPLTVTSAQKNPTAFYLCASSPGTSNTGELFFGEGSRLTVL.

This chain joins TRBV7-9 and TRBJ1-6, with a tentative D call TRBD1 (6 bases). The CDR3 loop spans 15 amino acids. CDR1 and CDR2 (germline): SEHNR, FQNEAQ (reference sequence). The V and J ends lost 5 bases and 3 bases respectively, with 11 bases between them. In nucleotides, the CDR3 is TGTGCCAGCAGCCTAGAGACAGGCTATAATTCACCCCTCCACTTT. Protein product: CASSLETGYNSPLHF.

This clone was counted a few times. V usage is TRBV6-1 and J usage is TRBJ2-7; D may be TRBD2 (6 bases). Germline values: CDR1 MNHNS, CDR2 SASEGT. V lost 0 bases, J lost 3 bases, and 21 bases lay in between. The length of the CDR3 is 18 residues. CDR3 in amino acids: CASSEALTSTPLFYEQYF. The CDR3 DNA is TGTGCCAGCAGTGAAGCGCTCACTAGCACTCCCCTCTTCTACGAGCAGTACTTC.

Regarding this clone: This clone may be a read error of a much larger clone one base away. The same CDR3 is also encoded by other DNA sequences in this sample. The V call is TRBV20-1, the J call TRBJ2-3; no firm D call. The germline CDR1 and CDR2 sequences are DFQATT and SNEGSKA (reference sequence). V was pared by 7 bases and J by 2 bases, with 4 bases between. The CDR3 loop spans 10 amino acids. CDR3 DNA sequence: TGCAGTGGCTACACAGATACGCAGTATTTT. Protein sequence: CSGYTDTQYF.

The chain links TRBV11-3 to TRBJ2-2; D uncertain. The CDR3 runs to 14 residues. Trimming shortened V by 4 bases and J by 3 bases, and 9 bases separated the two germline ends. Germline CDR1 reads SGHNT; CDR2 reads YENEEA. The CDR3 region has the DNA TGTGCCAGCAGCTCTTCGGGTGACACCGGGGAGCTGTTTTTT. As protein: CASSSSGDTGELFF.

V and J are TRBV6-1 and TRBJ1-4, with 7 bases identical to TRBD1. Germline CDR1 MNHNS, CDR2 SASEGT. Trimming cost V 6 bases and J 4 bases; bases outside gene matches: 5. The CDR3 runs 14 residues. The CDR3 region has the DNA TGTGCCAGCAGATTGACAGGGTATAATGAAAAACTGTTTTTT. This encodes CASRLTGYNEKLFF.

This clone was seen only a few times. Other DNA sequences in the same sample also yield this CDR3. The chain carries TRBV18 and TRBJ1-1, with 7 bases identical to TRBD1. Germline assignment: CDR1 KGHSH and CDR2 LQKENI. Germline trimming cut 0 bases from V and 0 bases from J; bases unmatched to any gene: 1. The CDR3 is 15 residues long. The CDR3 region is CASSPPTGMNTEAFF. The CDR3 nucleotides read TGTGCCAGCTCACCACCGACAGGGATGAACACTGAAGCTTTCTTT.

The CDR3 DNA is TGCGCCAGCAGACCACAGGGGCCAAGCTCCTACGAGCAGTACTTC. Translation: CASRPQGPSSYEQYF. V gene TRBV10-2 combines with J gene TRBJ2-7, with 7 bases fitting TRBD1. The CDR3 is made up of 15 amino acids. The germline V gene has CDR1 WSHSY and CDR2 SAAADI. Trimming removed 6 bases from V and 0 bases from J; junction bases left unmatched: 8.